This passage covers 8 T cell receptor beta chains from one sample sequenced in a study of blood T cell repertoires in COVID-19. Generated by immunoSEQ multiplex PCR, the TCRdb table keeps only in-frame clones and is missing some. Of 65,000 to 95,000 clones in the sample, around four fifths are singletons; the top ten hold 15% to 20%. The sample comprised peripheral blood. These receptors were collected from a man older than 75 with active or convalescent COVID-19.

This clone was seen once. V is TRBV5-1 and J is TRBJ2-2, with D possibly matching TRBD1 (6 bases). From germline, CDR1 is SGHRS and CDR2 YFSETQ. The germline V and J ends were trimmed by 2 bases and 4 bases, with 9 bases remaining between them. The CDR3 contains 14 residues. Written as DNA, the CDR3 is TGCGCCAGCAGCTTTACAGGGACCACCGGGGAGCTGTTTTTT. This codes for CASSFTGTTGELFF.

In its sample, this clone was seen a few times. V usage is TRBV4-1 and J usage is TRBJ2-1, with D unresolved. The CDR3 runs to 13 residues. Germline CDR1 reads MGHRA; CDR2 reads YSYEKL. Trimming took off 1 base at V and 3 bases at J, with 4 bases between the two ends. CDR3 sequence (DNA): TGCGCCAGCAGCCAAGTCCGCTACAATGAGCAGTTCTTC. Protein product: CASSQVRYNEQFF.

There are a few counts of this clone. The rearrangement links TRBV7-9 to TRBJ1-5; D remains ambiguous. Germline V gene sequence: CDR1 SEHNR, CDR2 FQNEAQ (reference sequence). V shed 5 bases and J shed 6 bases, with 8 bases lying between them. The CDR3 loop spans 12 amino acids. CDR3 nucleotide sequence: TGTGCCAGCAGCCGCGGCCCTCAGCCCCAGCATTTT. It is translated as CASSRGPQPQHF.

The gene calls are TRBV27 and TRBJ2-1, with 12 bases identical to TRBD2. Germline assignment: CDR1 MNHEY and CDR2 SMNVEV (reference sequence). The V segment lost 6 bases and the J segment 5 bases; nucleotides outside the gene matches: 8. CDR3 size: 16 residues. CDR3 nucleotides: TGTGCCAGCAGCACCCGAGGACTAGCGGGGAACAATGAGCAGTTCTTC. This gives the protein CASSTRGLAGNNEQFF.

This sequence joins TRBV7-8 and TRBJ2-1, with 13 bases fitting TRBD2. J was trimmed by 9 bases and V by 1 base; bases with no gene match: 3. Germline lookup yields CDR1 SGHVS and CDR2 FQNEAQ. The CDR3 length is 15 residues. The CDR3 spells CASSLVTSGRSEQFF. CDR3 nucleotide sequence: TGTGCCAGCAGCTTAGTGACTAGCGGGAGGAGTGAGCAGTTCTTC.

The chain employs TRBV11-1 and TRBJ1-2; TRBD1 aligns across 11 bases. Germline CDR1 SGHAT, CDR2 FQDESV (reference sequence). V gave up 5 bases and J gave up 2 bases; unmatched junction bases: 4. The CDR3 is 15 residues long. As DNA, the CDR3 is TGTGCCAGCAGCCCCGGGGACAGGGGGAACTATGGCTACACCTTC. Amino acids: CASSPGDRGNYGYTF.

This chain uses TRBV18 with TRBJ1-1; 8 bases match TRBD1. V lost 5 bases, J lost 1 base, and 3 bases stayed unmatched. The CDR3 totals 14 residues. The germline CDR1 and CDR2 sequences are KGHSH and LQKENI. CDR3 region: CASSRTGTNTEAFF. In nucleotides, the CDR3 is TGTGCCAGCTCAAGGACAGGGACGAACACTGAAGCTTTCTTT.

The rearrangement links TRBV7-2 to TRBJ2-1, with D possibly being TRBD1 (5 bases). Germline CDR1 SGHTA, CDR2 FQGNSA. CDR3 length equals 13 residues. The V and J ends lost 5 bases and 16 bases respectively, with 21 bases between them. The DNA of the CDR3 is TGTGCCAGCAGCCCCTCCCGAGGACACGGACGATTCTTC. Encoded protein: CASSPSRGHGRFF.